This T cell receptor (beta chain) was sequenced for a study of cytomegalovirus exposure and HLA in healthy donors (TCRdb year 2017). For context, the study as a whole: A later analysis indicated that the roughly 130 validation repertoires were generated on the platform also employed for the 700 or so repertoires of the first cohort. The aim of the study was to test whether cataloging public T cell receptors could identify signatures of past pathogen exposure. Along with the approximately 700-subject first cohort, a separate validation cohort of 120 different subjects was used. High-throughput TCR immunosequencing, statistical association of individual TCRs with disease status, and machine learning were combined to predict cytomegalovirus infection status.

Donors formed part of the validation cohort, which comprised 95 to 150 subjects and was distinct from the first cohort of 670 or so subjects. V gives up 0 bases and J gives up 4 bases, and the segment between their germline ends measures 14 bases. The germline V gene provides CDR1 SGHRS and CDR2 YFSETQ. From the cysteine through the phenylalanine, the CDR3 covers 16 amino acids. Just the 48-base CDR3 DNA is kept, in frame starting at base 1. Results and caveats for the whole study, not just this receptor: Most TCR sequences were seen in very few donors, while some public TCRs were found in many individuals. In vitro tests confirmed that three of the cytomegalovirus-associated TCR beta chains recognize cytomegalovirus antigens. The study listed approximately 150 TCR beta chains as associated with cytomegalovirus. A later analysis had no HLA typing for the validation cohort, so co-occurrence there was scored across all 130 or so repertoires. Subsequent analysis determined that TCRs grouped into clusters in the first cohort also showed a tendency toward co-occurrence across the 120 or so validation repertoires, and approximately 93% of cluster scores exceeded 0. In both the original and validation cohorts, the classifier was reported to diagnose cytomegalovirus status with high specificity and sensitivity. The authors suggested that the approach could potentially be generalized to other disease states and immunological phenotypes.

Libraries were constructed by the immunoSEQ multiplex PCR assay. Processing in the source paper ran as follows. A statistical classification framework was built for diagnosing cytomegalovirus status from the catalog of TCR beta chain sequences. TCRdb holds this immuneACCESS table with in-frame rearrangements only. Some clones are missing; in checked studies, unresolved V genes explain under half, and the rest has no known cause. That table gives V, J and clone size, and the DNA gave D and trimming. The sample has about 130,000 clones on record, nearly 90% of them singletons. The ten largest clonotypes hold about 1.2% of the sample. In the case of this clone: Its antigen remains undetermined. No base quality values were provided; no much bigger clone lies one nucleotide off.

This sequence uses TRBV5-1 and TRBJ1-3; matching of 5 bases hints at TRBD1 as the D gene. The specimen sequenced was PBMCs. This sequence originates from a woman aged 18 to 35 in good health and CMV-seronegative. For the CDR3, the sequence is CASSLVPVDSGNTIYF. The DNA sequence follows: TGCGCCAGCAGCTTGGTGCCAGTTGACAGCGGAAACACCATATATTTT.